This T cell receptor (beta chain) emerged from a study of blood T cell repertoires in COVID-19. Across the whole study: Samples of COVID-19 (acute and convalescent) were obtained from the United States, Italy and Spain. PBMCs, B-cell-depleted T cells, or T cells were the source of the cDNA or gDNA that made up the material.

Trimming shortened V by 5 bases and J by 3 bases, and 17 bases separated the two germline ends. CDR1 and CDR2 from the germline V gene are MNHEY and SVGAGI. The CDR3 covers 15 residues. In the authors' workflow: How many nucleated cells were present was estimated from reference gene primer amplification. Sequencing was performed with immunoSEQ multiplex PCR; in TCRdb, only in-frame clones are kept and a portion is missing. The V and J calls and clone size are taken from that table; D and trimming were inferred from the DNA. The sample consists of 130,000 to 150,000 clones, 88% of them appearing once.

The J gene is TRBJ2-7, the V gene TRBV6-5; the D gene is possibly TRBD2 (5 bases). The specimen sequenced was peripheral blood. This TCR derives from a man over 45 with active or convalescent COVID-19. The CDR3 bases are TGTGCCAGCAGTACCCTCGGCGCGGGCGGCTACGAGCAGTACTTC. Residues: CASSTLGAGGYEQYF.